A selection of T cell receptor beta chains follows, all from one sample in a study of cytomegalovirus exposure and HLA in healthy donors. Assay: immunoSEQ multiplex PCR; the TCRdb copy retains only in-frame clones and omits some. The sample lists 170,000 or so clones, just under 80% occurring once. Material: PBMCs. The receptors were gathered from a woman between 50 and 59 years old in good health and CMV-seropositive. CDR3s include the opening cysteine and the closing phenylalanine or tryptophan. The D gene is left open where the match is weak. Some rows mark clone size as missing; the rest say once, few, many or name a class of expanded clone.

.	TRBV5-5	.	14	TRBJ1-6	CASSLATGYSPLHF	TGTGCCAGCAGCTTGGCAACAGGTTATTCACCCCTCCACTTT
.	TRBV2	once	13	TRBJ2-5	CASTYQGQETQYF	TGTGCCAGCACCTACCAGGGTCAGGAGACCCAGTACTTC
TRBD1	TRBV4-2	.	14	TRBJ2-7	CASSHGQGTYEQYF	TGTGCCAGCAGCCACGGACAGGGCACCTACGAGCAGTACTTC
.	TRBV6-1	.	12	TRBJ2-5	CASSEWLVQEYF	TGTGCCAGCAGTGAATGGTTGGTACAGGAATACTTC
.	TRBV30	.	16	TRBJ2-2	CAWTARSRLNTGELFF	TGTGCCTGGACGGCTCGGTCCCGACTTAACACCGGGGAGCTGTTTTTT
TRBD1	TRBV18	.	15	TRBJ1-1	CASSQAGTGEHGAFF	TGTGCCAGCTCACAGGCCGGGACAGGGGAGCATGGAGCTTTCTTT
.	TRBV18	.	18	TRBJ1-3	CASSLLPGHRVSGNTIYF	TGTGCCAGCTCACTTTTACCCGGACATCGAGTCTCTGGAAACACCATATATTTT
.	TRBV6-5	.	15	TRBJ2-7	CASRPDRGAIGEQYF	TGTGCCAGCAGACCCGATCGGGGGGCCATCGGCGAGCAGTACTTC
.	TRBV7-9	.	16	TRBJ1-1	CSSSLMGGLVNTEAFF	TGTTCCAGCAGCTTAATGGGGGGGCTGGTGAACACTGAAGCTTTCTTT
TRBD1	TRBV9	.	16	TRBJ2-7	CASSGTTGGGSYEQYF	TGTGCCAGCAGCGGAACGACAGGGGGCGGCTCCTACGAGCAGTACTTC
.	TRBV7-2	.	12	TRBJ2-5	CASSLARETQYF	TGTGCCAGCAGCTTAGCGAGGGAGACCCAGTACTTC
TRBD1	TRBV11-3	.	15	TRBJ2-7	CASSLDGQGGGEQYF	TGTGCCAGCAGCTTAGATGGACAGGGGGGCGGCGAGCAGTACTTC
.	TRBV11-2	.	15	TRBJ1-5	CASSLGQYSNQPQHF	TGTGCCAGCAGCTTAGGACAGTATAGCAATCAGCCCCAGCATTTT
.	TRBV9	.	15	TRBJ1-4	CASSARRGDNEKLFF	TGTGCCAGCAGCGCAAGACGGGGAGATAATGAAAAACTGTTTTTT
TRBD1	TRBV7-2	.	16	TRBJ1-3	CASSSRGTGIGNTIYF	TGTGCCAGCAGCTCCCGCGGGACAGGGATTGGAAACACCATATATTTT
TRBD1	TRBV7-9	.	16	TRBJ2-2	CASSSTAYTGAGELFF	TGTGCCAGCAGCTCAACGGCCTACACAGGGGCCGGGGAGCTGTTTTTT
.	TRBV5-1	.	13	TRBJ2-5	CASSFPGRETQYF	TGCGCCAGCAGCTTCCCCGGTCGGGAGACCCAGTACTTC
.	TRBV7-9	.	16	TRBJ1-2	CASSLQPVQAQRGYTF	TGTGCCAGCAGCTTACAGCCCGTCCAGGCTCAAAGAGGCTACACCTTC
.	TRBV28	few	14	TRBJ1-2	CASSEPTFNYGYTF	TGTGCCAGCAGTGAGCCGACATTCAACTATGGCTACACCTTC
.	TRBV5-6	.	14	TRBJ2-7	CASSRTGQYYEQYF	TGTGCCAGCAGCAGGACCGGACAGTATTACGAGCAGTACTTC
.	TRBV20-1	.	11	TRBJ1-2	CSAKEGPDRTF	TGCAGTGCCAAGGAGGGACCCGATAGGACCTTC
.	TRBV27	few	15	TRBJ2-7	CASSLIQGSSYEQYF	TGTGCCAGCAGTTTAATCCAGGGTTCTTCCTACGAGCAGTACTTC
.	TRBV5-5	.	13	TRBJ2-7	CASSLARVHEQYF	TGTGCCAGCAGCTTGGCACGGGTCCACGAGCAGTACTTC
.	TRBV2	.	11	TRBJ2-5	CASSPQETQYF	TGTGCCAGCAGCCCTCAAGAGACCCAGTACTTC
TRBD1	TRBV2	.	14	TRBJ1-5	CASNWDRGNQPQHF	TGTGCCAGCAATTGGGACAGGGGAAATCAGCCCCAGCATTTT
.	TRBV28	.	15	TRBJ1-2	CASSSRSGDGHGYTF	TGTGCCAGCAGTTCCCGATCAGGGGACGGCCATGGCTACACCTTC
TRBD1	TRBV7-9	few	16	TRBJ1-2	CASSFDREHYSRGYTF	TGTGCCAGCAGCTTCGACAGGGAGCACTATTCTAGGGGCTACACCTTC
.	TRBV7-9	.	13	TRBJ2-7	CFSKQKTAYEQYF	TGTTTTAGCAAGCAGAAGACGGCATACGAGCAGTACTTC
.	TRBV9	.	15	TRBJ1-1	CASSLSAGIGTEAFF	TGTGCCAGCAGCCTCTCTGCAGGGATCGGCACTGAAGCTTTCTTT
TRBD1	TRBV16	.	14	TRBJ1-1	CASSPTGGRHEAFF	TGTGCCAGCAGCCCTACAGGGGGCAGGCATGAGGCTTTCTTT
.	TRBV28	.	12	TRBJ1-1	CASSRRGTEAFF	TGTGCCAGCAGCCGACGAGGTACTGAAGCTTTCTTT
.	TRBV28	.	16	TRBJ2-1	CASRPQGGADGDEQFF	TGTGCCAGCAGGCCACAGGGTGGAGCTGATGGGGATGAGCAGTTCTTC
.	TRBV30	.	13	TRBJ1-5	CAWTQGTDQPQHF	TGTGCCTGGACTCAGGGGACCGATCAGCCCCAGCATTTT
TRBD1	TRBV9	.	14	TRBJ2-5	CASSVTGDHETQYF	TGTGCCAGCAGCGTCACAGGGGACCACGAGACCCAGTACTTC
TRBD1	TRBV28	.	15	TRBJ1-1	CASRQDRVGATEAFF	TGTGCCAGCAGGCAGGACAGGGTGGGAGCCACTGAAGCTTTCTTT
.	TRBV5-5	.	15	TRBJ2-7	CASSLSRGTLSEQYF	TGTGCCAGCAGCTTGAGCAGGGGTACTCTCAGCGAGCAGTACTTC
TRBD1	TRBV28	.	14	TRBJ1-2	CASRPGQRSYGYTF	TGTGCCAGCAGACCGGGACAGAGGAGCTATGGCTACACCTTC
.	TRBV2	.	14	TRBJ2-5	CASPPGLAQETQYF	TGTGCCAGCCCCCCGGGACTGGCCCAAGAGACCCAGTACTTC
.	TRBV4-2	.	14	TRBJ1-5	CASSPAVSNQPQHF	TGTGCCAGCAGCCCTGCAGTGAGCAATCAGCCCCAGCATTTT
.	TRBV28	.	17	TRBJ2-1	CASSTPGRADSKGEQFF	TGTGCCAGCAGTACTCCGGGGAGAGCGGACAGTAAGGGTGAGCAGTTCTTC
.	TRBV15	once	13	TRBJ1-6	CATGASVNSPLHF	TGTGCCACAGGGGCCAGCGTTAATTCACCCCTCCACTTT
.	TRBV28	.	14	TRBJ1-1	CASSTVEALGKAFF	TGTGCCAGCAGTACCGTGGAGGCCCTGGGGAAAGCTTTCTTT
TRBD1	TRBV7-9	.	13	TRBJ1-2	CASSSDRGYGYTF	TGTGCCAGCAGCTCCGACAGGGGATATGGCTACACCTTC
.	TRBV4-3	once	14	TRBJ2-1	CASSQVREYNEQFF	TGCGCCAGCAGCCAAGTTAGGGAGTACAATGAGCAGTTCTTC
TRBD1	TRBV7-6	few	15	TRBJ2-2	CASSLRGQGTGELFF	TGTGCCAGCAGCCTCAGGGGGCAGGGCACCGGGGAGCTGTTTTTT
TRBD2	TRBV19	few	16	TRBJ2-3	CASSTLAGGSTDTQYF	TGTGCCAGTAGTACCCTCGCGGGGGGAAGCACAGATACGCAGTATTTT
.	TRBV6-5	.	13	TRBJ2-7	CASSYSGSYEQYF	TGTGCCAGCAGTTATTCAGGCTCCTACGAGCAGTACTTC
TRBD1	TRBV18	.	15	TRBJ2-7	CASSPPGRGRGEQYF	TGTGCCAGCTCACCACCCGGAAGGGGGCGCGGTGAGCAGTACTTC
TRBD1	TRBV5-1	.	14	TRBJ1-1	CASNPTGSLGEAFF	TGCGCCAGCAACCCGACAGGGAGTTTGGGTGAAGCTTTCTTT
TRBD1	TRBV4-3	.	15	TRBJ1-1	CASSHPGTGNTEAFF	TGCGCCAGCAGCCACCCCGGGACAGGGAACACTGAAGCTTTCTTT
TRBD1	TRBV7-2	.	15	TRBJ2-3	CASSSRDRATDTQYF	TGTGCCAGCAGCTCTCGGGACAGGGCCACAGATACGCAGTATTTT
.	TRBV7-4	.	16	TRBJ1-4	CASTPPTDRLNEKLFF	TGTGCCAGCACCCCCCCCACGGACAGATTAAATGAAAAACTGTTTTTT
.	TRBV7-9	.	13	TRBJ2-5	CASSPGPGETQYF	TGTGCCAGCAGCCCAGGACCGGGGGAGACCCAGTACTTC